The clone carrying this TCR beta chain was seen just once. This entry belongs to a study of T cell responses to AZD1222 COVID-19 vaccine. Sequenced by immunoSEQ multiplex PCR; TCRdb stores in-frame clones only, minus some. The table lists about 110,000 clones, around 92% of them singletons. Germline CDR1 and CDR2: LGHDT and YNNKEL (reference sequence). This CDR3 is built from 18 residues. V shed 4 bases, J shed 4 bases, and the junction held 9 bases outside the gene matches. V usage is TRBV3-1 (or the pseudogene TRBV3-2) and J usage is TRBJ2-2; 13 bases match TRBD2. Here the sequenced sample was peripheral blood, taken 28 days after the second AZD1222 dose. The clonotype was recovered from an adult who received the AZD1222 COVID-19 vaccine. DNA for the CDR3: TGTGCCAGCAGCCCCGAACTAGCGGGGGGGTCGTTCACCGGGGAGCTGTTTTTT. Translated, it gives CASSPELAGGSFTGELFF.